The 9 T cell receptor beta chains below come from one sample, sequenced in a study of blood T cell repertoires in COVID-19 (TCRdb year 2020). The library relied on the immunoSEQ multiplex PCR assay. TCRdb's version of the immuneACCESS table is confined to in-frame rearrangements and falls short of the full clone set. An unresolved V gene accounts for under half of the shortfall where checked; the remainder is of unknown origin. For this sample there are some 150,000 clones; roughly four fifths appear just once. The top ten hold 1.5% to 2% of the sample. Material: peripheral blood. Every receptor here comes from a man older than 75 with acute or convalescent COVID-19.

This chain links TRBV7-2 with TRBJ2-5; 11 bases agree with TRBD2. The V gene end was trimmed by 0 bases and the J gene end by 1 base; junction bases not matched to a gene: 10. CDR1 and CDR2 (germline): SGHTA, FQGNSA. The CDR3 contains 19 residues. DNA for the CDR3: TGTGCCAGCAGCTTAGCCCAGGCGGGTAGCGGGGGGGGCCAAGAGACCCAGTACTTC. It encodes CASSLAQAGSGGGQETQYF.

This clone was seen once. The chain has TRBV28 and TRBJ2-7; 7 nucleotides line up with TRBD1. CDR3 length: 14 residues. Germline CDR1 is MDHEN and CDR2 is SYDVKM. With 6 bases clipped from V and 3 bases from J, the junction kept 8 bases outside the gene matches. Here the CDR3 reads CASSKGADYYEQYV. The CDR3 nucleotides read TGTGCCAGCAGCAAGGGGGCGGATTACTACGAGCAGTACGTC.

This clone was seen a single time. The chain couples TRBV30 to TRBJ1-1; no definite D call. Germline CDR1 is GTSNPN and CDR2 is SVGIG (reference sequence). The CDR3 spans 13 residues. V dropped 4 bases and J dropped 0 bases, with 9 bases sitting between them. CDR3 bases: TGTGCCTGGATGGTAGCCATGAACACTGAAGCTTTCTTT. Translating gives CAWMVAMNTEAFF.

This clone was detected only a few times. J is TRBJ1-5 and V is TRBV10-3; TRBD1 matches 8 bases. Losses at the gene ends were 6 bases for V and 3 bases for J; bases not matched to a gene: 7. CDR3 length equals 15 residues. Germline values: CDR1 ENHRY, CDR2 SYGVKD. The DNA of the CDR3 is TGTGCCATCAGAGGACAGGGCGGATCCAATCAGCCCCAGCATTTT. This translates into CAIRGQGGSNQPQHF.

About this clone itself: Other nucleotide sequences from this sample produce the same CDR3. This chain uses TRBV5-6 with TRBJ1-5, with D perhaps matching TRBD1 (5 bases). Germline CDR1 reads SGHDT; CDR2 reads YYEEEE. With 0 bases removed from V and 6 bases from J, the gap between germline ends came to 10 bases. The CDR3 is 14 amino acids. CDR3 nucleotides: TGTGCCAGCAGCTTGGCTCAGGGAAGTCAGCCCCAGCATTTT. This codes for CASSLAQGSQPQHF.

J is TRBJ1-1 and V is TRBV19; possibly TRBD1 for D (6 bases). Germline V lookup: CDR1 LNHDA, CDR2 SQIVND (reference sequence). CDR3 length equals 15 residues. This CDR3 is CVTERLAGVNTEAFF. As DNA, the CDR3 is TGTGTCACAGAAAGGCTAGCAGGGGTGAACACTGAAGCTTTCTTT.

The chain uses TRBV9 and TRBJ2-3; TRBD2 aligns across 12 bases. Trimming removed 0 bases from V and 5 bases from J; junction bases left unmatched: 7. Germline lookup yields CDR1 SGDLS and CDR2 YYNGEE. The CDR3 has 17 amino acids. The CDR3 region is CASSVALSSGGVDTQYF. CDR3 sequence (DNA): TGTGCCAGCAGCGTAGCTCTATCTAGCGGGGGGGTAGATACGCAGTATTTT.

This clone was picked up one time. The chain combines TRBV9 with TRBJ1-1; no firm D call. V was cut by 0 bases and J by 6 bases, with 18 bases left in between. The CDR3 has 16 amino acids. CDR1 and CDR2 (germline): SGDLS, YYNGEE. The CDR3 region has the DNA TGTGCCAGCAGCGTAGCTACCGGGTTTGGGAGCTCTGAAGCTTTCTTT. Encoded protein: CASSVATGFGSSEAFF.

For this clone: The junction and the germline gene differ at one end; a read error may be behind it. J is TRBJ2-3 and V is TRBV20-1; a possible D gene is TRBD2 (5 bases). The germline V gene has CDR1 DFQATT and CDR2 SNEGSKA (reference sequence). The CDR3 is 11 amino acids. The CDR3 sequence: CSASKDGRALF. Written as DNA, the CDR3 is TGCAGTGCTAGTAAAGACGGGCGGGCCCTTTTT.